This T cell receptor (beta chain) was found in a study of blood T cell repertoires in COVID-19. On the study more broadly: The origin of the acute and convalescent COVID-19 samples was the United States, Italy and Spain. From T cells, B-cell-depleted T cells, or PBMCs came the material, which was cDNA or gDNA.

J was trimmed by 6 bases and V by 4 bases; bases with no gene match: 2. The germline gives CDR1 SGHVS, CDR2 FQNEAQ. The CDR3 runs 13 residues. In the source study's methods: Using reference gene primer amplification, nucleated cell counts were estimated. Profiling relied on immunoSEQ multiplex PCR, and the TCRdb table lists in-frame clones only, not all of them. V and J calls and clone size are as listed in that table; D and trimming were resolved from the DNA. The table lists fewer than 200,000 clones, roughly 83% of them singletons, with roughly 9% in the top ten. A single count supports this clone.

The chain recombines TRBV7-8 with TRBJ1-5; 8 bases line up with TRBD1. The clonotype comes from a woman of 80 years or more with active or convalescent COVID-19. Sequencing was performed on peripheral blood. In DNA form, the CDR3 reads TGTGCCAGCAGCTGGACAGGGACTCAGCCCCAGCATTTT. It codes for CASSWTGTQPQHF.